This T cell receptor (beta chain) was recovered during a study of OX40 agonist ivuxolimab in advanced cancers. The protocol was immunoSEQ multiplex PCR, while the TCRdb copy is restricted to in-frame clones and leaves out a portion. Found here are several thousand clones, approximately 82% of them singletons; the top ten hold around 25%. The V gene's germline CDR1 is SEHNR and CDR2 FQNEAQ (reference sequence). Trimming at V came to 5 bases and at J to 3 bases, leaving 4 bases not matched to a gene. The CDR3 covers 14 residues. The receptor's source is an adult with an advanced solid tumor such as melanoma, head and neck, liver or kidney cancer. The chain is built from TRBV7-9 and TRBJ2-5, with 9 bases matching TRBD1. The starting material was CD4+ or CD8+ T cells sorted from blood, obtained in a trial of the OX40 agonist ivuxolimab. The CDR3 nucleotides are TGTGCCAGCAGCCCTACAGGGGGCGAAGAGACCCAGTACTTC. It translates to CASSPTGGEETQYF.